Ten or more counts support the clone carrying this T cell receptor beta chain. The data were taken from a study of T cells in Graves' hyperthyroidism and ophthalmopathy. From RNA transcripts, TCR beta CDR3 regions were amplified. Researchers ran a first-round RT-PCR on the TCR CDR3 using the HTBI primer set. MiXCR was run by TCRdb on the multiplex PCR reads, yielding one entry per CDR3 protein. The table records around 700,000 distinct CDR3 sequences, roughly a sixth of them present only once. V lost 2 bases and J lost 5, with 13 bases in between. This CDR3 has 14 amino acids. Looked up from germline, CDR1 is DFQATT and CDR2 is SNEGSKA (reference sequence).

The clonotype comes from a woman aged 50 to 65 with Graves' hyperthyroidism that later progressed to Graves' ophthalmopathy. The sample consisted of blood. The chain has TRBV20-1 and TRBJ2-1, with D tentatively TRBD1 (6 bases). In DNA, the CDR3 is TGCAGTGCTAGACGGGGCAGGGGAGACAATGAGCAGTTCTTC. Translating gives CSARRGRGDNEQFF.